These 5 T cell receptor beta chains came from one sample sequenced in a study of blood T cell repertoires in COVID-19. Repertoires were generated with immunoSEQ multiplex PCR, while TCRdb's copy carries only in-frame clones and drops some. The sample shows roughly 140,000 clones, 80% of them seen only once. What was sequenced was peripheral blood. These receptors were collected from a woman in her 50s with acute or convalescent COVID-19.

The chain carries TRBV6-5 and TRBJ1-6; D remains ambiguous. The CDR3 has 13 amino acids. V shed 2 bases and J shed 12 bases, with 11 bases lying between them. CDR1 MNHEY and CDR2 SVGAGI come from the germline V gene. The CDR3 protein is CASSYLQEGPLHF. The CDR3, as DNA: TGTGCCAGCAGTTACCTCCAGGAGGGACCCCTCCACTTT.

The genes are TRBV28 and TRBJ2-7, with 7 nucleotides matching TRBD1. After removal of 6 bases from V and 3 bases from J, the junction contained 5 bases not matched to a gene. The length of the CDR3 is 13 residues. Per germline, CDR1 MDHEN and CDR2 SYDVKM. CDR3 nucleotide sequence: TGTGCCAGCAGAAGGGACAGAAGCTACGAGCAGTACTTC. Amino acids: CASRRDRSYEQYF.

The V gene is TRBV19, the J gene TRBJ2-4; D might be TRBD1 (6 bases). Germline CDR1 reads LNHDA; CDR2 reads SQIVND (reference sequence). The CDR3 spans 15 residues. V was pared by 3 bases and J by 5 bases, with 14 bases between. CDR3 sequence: CASSIAVSGENIQYF. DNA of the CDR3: TGTGCCAGTAGTATCGCGGTGTCAGGGGAAAACATTCAGTACTTC.

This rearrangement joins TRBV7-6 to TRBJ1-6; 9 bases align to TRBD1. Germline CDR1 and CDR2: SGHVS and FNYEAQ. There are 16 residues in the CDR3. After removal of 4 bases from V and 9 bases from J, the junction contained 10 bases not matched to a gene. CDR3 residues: CASSSGTGRYGSPLHF. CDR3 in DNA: TGTGCCAGCAGCTCAGGGACAGGGAGGTACGGTTCACCCCTCCACTTT.

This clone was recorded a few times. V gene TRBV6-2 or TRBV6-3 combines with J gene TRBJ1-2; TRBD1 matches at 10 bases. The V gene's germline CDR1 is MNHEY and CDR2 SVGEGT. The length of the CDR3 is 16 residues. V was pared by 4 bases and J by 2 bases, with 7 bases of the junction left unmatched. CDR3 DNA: TGTGCCAGCAGTTCTACTCGGACAGGGGGAAACTATGGCTACACCTTC. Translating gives CASSSTRTGGNYGYTF.